These 26 T cell receptor beta chains originate from one sample sequenced in a study of T cell responses to AZD1222 COVID-19 vaccine. Produced via immunoSEQ multiplex PCR; TCRdb's table is partial and in-frame only. The sample holds 130,000 or so clones, approximately 86% seen once. Sequences were derived from peripheral blood, sampled on day 0 of AZD1222 vaccination. These receptor sequences come from an adult in good health.

The chain uses TRBV2 and TRBJ2-3; no firm D call. Germline V gene sequence: CDR1 SNHLY, CDR2 FYNNEI. V lost 6 bases and J 1 base, leaving 5 bases between the germline ends. The CDR3 consists of 12 residues. The CDR3 DNA follows: TGTGCCAGCAGCCGGGGCACAGATACGCAGTATTTT. As protein: CASSRGTDTQYF.

V usage is TRBV18 and J usage is TRBJ1-5; D not resolved. The germline V gene has CDR1 KGHSH and CDR2 LQKENI. Deletions cut 4 bases from V and 4 bases from J, with 11 bases between. CDR3 size: 14 residues. The CDR3, as DNA: TGTGCCAGCTCACAACTCGACGGGAATCAGCCCCAGCATTTT. Residues: CASSQLDGNQPQHF.

This chain links TRBV19 with TRBJ1-5, with D maybe TRBD1 (5 bases). Germline CDR1 LNHDA, CDR2 SQIVND (reference sequence). V lost 6 bases, J lost 2 bases, and 17 bases lay in between. The CDR3 covers 16 residues. This CDR3 reads CASSPPWGVGNQPQHF. The CDR3 coding sequence is TGTGCCAGTAGCCCCCCCTGGGGGGTCGGCAATCAGCCCCAGCATTTT.

This chain links TRBV6-5 with TRBJ1-3; D might be TRBD1 (6 bases). This CDR3 contains 16 residues. Germline CDR1 MNHEY, CDR2 SVGAGI. The V end lost 0 bases, the J end lost 3 bases, and 12 bases lay between the germline ends. The CDR3 region has the DNA TGTGCCAGCAGTTACTCCGCGGGACATAATGGAAACACCATATATTTT. Translated, it gives CASSYSAGHNGNTIYF.

This clone occurred once. The chain recombines TRBV28 with TRBJ2-1; D gene uncertain. The CDR3 contains 12 residues. Trimming took 1 base from V and 4 from J, leaving 2 bases between them. Germline V gene sequence: CDR1 MDHEN, CDR2 SYDVKM. CDR3 loop: CASSLSYNEQFF. DNA for the CDR3: TGTGCCAGCAGTTTATCATACAATGAGCAGTTCTTC.

This clone has only a few counts. V usage is TRBV7-2 and J usage is TRBJ2-5, with a weak D call TRBD2 (7 bases). Germline CDR1 reads SGHTA; CDR2 reads FQGNSA. The CDR3 is 15 residues long. V was trimmed by 5 bases and J by 5 bases, leaving 18 bases between them. As DNA, the CDR3 is TGTGCCAGCAGCCTGGCGGCGGGGGCGTATGAGACCCAGTACTTC. Protein: CASSLAAGAYETQYF.

The chain is built from TRBV7-8 and TRBJ1-3; TRBD1 is a possible D gene (6 bases). The CDR3 consists of 14 residues. Trimming pared 8 bases from V and 1 base from J, leaving 12 bases between. CDR1 is SGHVS, CDR2 FQNEAQ, per germline. CDR3 bases: TGTGCCAGCCGGGGGGCGGAATCTGGAAACACCATATATTTT. Its protein product is CASRGAESGNTIYF.

The chain combines TRBV6-1 with TRBJ1-2; TRBD1 aligns across 10 bases. V shed 3 bases and J 3 bases; nucleotides not matched to a gene: 7. The CDR3 spans 16 residues. Germline CDR1 is MNHNS and CDR2 is SASEGT. The CDR3 region is CASSEYYGTGDYGYTF. CDR3 sequence (DNA): TGTGCCAGCAGTGAGTACTACGGGACAGGGGACTATGGCTACACCTTC.

The count of this clone is one. The chain employs TRBV18 and TRBJ1-6; D gene uncertain. This CDR3 comprises 16 residues. Germline-derived CDR1 and CDR2 are KGHSH and LQKENI. V gave up 6 bases and J gave up 10 bases, with 22 bases separating them. The chain's CDR3 is CASSLNLGLPGSPLHF. The CDR3 DNA is TGTGCCAGCTCGTTGAATTTAGGCCTACCCGGATCACCCCTCCACTTT.

This rearrangement joins TRBV7-9 to TRBJ1-3; 7 bases match TRBD1. The germline gives CDR1 SEHNR, CDR2 FQNEAQ (reference sequence). This CDR3 has 17 residues. Trimming removed 2 bases from V and 1 base from J; junction bases left unmatched: 8. The chain's CDR3 is CASSLIRTGLSGNTIYF. DNA for the CDR3: TGTGCCAGCAGCTTAATTAGGACAGGCCTTTCTGGAAACACCATATATTTT. Supplemented by reference TRBV7-9 and TRBJ1-3, the full variable domain reads DTGVSQNPRHKITKRGQNVTFRCDPISEHNRLYWYRQTLGQGPEFLTYFQNEAQLEKSRLLSDRFSAERPKGSFSTLEIQRTEQGDSAMYLCASSLIRTGLSGNTIYFGEGSWLTVV.

The V and J genes are TRBV5-8 and TRBJ1-2, with 8 bases matching TRBD1. The CDR3 spans 12 residues. V lost 9 bases to trimming and J lost 4 bases; unmatched junction nucleotides: 5. Germline CDR1 reads SGHTS; CDR2 reads YDEGEE. The CDR3 DNA reads as TGTGCCATTGGACAGGGAGGCTATGGCTACACCTTC. This codes for CAIGQGGYGYTF.

This rearrangement joins TRBV6-4 to TRBJ1-2; D is unclear. Trimming shortened V by 0 bases and J by 7 bases, and 9 bases separated the two germline ends. The CDR3 is 13 residues long. In germline, CDR1 is MRHNA, CDR2 SNTAGT. The CDR3 DNA sequence: TGTGCCAGCAGTGACTCCGGTGCCCCTGGCTACACCTTC. As protein: CASSDSGAPGYTF.

The J gene is TRBJ1-2, the V gene TRBV9; maybe TRBD1 (5 bases). CDR1 is SGDLS, CDR2 YYNGEE, per germline. The ends were cut back, 3 bases at V and 8 bases at J, with 14 bases in the middle. The CDR3 runs 13 residues. This CDR3 reads CASSDPQVLGYTF. DNA of the CDR3: TGTGCCAGCAGCGACCCACAGGTTTTGGGCTACACCTTC.

The chain is built from TRBV5-4 and TRBJ2-1, with D perhaps TRBD2 (5 bases). The germline V gene encodes CDR1 SGHNT and CDR2 YYREEE (reference sequence). The CDR3 runs to 11 residues. V gave up 1 base and J gave up 13 bases, with 9 bases separating them. CDR3 nucleotide sequence: TGTGCCAGCAGCTTGTTGGGAGAACAGTTCTTC. It translates to CASSLLGEQFF. Drawing the rest from reference TRBV5-4 and TRBJ2-1, the complete variable domain is ETGVTQSPTHLIKTRGQQVTLRCSSQSGHNTVSWYQQALGQGPQFIFQYYREEENGRGNFPPRFSGLQFPNYSSELNVNALELDDSALYLCASSLLGEQFFGPGTRLTVL.

As for this clone: One end of the junction fails to match germline, which may point to a read error. CDR3 DNA sequence: TGTGCCAGCAGTGAAGCGGGGCCGGGCAACCAGCCCCAGCATTTT. Amino acids: CASSEAGPGNQPQHF. The chain uses TRBV6-1 and TRBJ1-5, with D possibly being TRBD1 (5 bases). CDR1 is MNHNS and CDR2 is SASEGT in the germline V gene. This CDR3 has 15 amino acids.

This sequence joins TRBV27 and TRBJ1-2, with 9 bases that match TRBD1. The V gene end was trimmed by 2 bases and the J gene end by 8 bases; junction bases not matched to a gene: 9. The germline gives CDR1 MNHEY, CDR2 SMNVEV (reference sequence). This CDR3 contains 15 residues. CDR3 in amino acids: CASSLKQQGAGGYTF. CDR3 nucleotide sequence: TGTGCCAGCAGTTTAAAGCAACAGGGGGCGGGCGGCTACACCTTC.

The chain carries TRBV9 and TRBJ1-6; D unresolved. The V end lost 0 bases, the J end lost 7 bases, and 2 bases lay between the germline ends. Per the germline V gene, CDR1 is SGDLS and CDR2 is YYNGEE. The CDR3 is made up of 12 amino acids. This CDR3 is CASSVANSPLHF. The CDR3 region has the DNA TGTGCCAGCAGCGTAGCGAATTCACCCCTCCACTTT.

V gene TRBV28 combines with J gene TRBJ1-2; TRBD1 agrees at 7 bases. V trimming: 6 bases; J trimming: 4 bases; junction bases outside the gene matches: 8. The germline CDR1 and CDR2 sequences are MDHEN and SYDVKM. The CDR3 consists of 14 residues. CDR3 sequence: CASSESGTAYGYTF. The CDR3, as DNA: TGTGCCAGCAGCGAATCCGGGACAGCCTATGGCTACACCTTC.

The CDR3 DNA reads TGTGCCAGCAGCCAAGTGTCGGGGTACGCTGGAAACACCATATATTTT. Translating gives CASSQVSGYAGNTIYF. The chain combines TRBV3-1 (or the pseudogene TRBV3-2) with TRBJ1-3; D gene uncertain. The CDR3 consists of 16 residues. From germline, CDR1 is LGHDT and CDR2 YNNKEL (reference sequence). Trimming cost V 1 base and J 2 bases, with 12 bases left between them.

Here the CDR3 DNA reads TGTGCCAGCAGCCAAACCACAGGGAGTTTCTCTGGAAACACCATATATTTT. Encoded protein: CASSQTTGSFSGNTIYF. The chain recombines TRBV3-1 (or the pseudogene TRBV3-2) with TRBJ1-3, with D perhaps TRBD1 (6 bases). CDR3 size: 17 residues. Per the germline V gene, CDR1 is LGHDT and CDR2 is YNNKEL (reference sequence). The germline V and J ends were trimmed by 2 bases and 0 bases, with 14 bases remaining between them.

In its sample, this clone was seen a few times. J is TRBJ1-2 and V is TRBV7-2, with 9 bases fitting TRBD1. Germline V gene sequence: CDR1 SGHTA, CDR2 FQGNSA. This CDR3 is built from 14 residues. Unmatched junction bases numbered 2, after V lost 4 bases and J lost 2 bases. CDR3 region: CASSSGQGNYGYTF. In DNA, the CDR3 is TGTGCCAGCAGCTCAGGACAGGGGAACTATGGCTACACCTTC.

The chain is built from TRBV30 and TRBJ1-6, with 8 bases fitting TRBD1. Trimming cost V 4 bases and J 4 bases; bases outside gene matches: 15. The CDR3 extends over 18 amino acids. The germline CDR1 and CDR2 sequences are GTSNPN and SVGIG (reference sequence). The CDR3 is CAWTSIGAGGWYNSPLHF. The CDR3 DNA sequence: TGTGCCTGGACCTCTATCGGCGCAGGGGGCTGGTATAATTCACCCCTCCACTTT.

The V and J genes are TRBV4-1 and TRBJ1-5; D gene unclear. Germline V CDR1 and CDR2: MGHRA, YSYEKL. The ends were cut back, 3 bases at V and 3 bases at J, with 24 bases in the middle. The CDR3 spans 19 residues. CDR3 DNA: TGCGCCAGCAGCCATCCCGCGGTTGGGGTTTGGGGATCCAATCAGCCCCAGCATTTT. Translated: CASSHPAVGVWGSNQPQHF.

This chain uses TRBV9 with TRBJ2-1, with D tentatively TRBD2 (6 bases). The CDR3 covers 13 residues. Germline-derived CDR1 and CDR2 are SGDLS and YYNGEE. The ends were cut back, 0 bases at V and 7 bases at J, with 8 bases in the middle. The CDR3 nucleotides read TGTGCCAGCAGCGTAGCCGGGGGTAATGAGCAGTTCTTC. Its protein is CASSVAGGNEQFF. Based on the CDR3 plus reference TRBV9 and TRBJ2-1, the full variable domain is DSGVTQTPKHLITATGQRVTLRCSPRSGDLSVYWYQQSLDQGLQFLIQYYNGEERAKGNILERFSAQQFPDLHSELNLSSLELGDSALYFCASSVAGGNEQFFGPGTRLTVL.

The chain links TRBV19 to TRBJ1-2, with 8 bases lining up with TRBD1. V was clipped by 3 bases and J by 0 bases; unmatched bases: 9. The CDR3 is made up of 17 amino acids. The V gene's germline CDR1 is LNHDA and CDR2 SQIVND (reference sequence). DNA of the CDR3: TGTGCCAGTAGTATTTCGGTGTGGACAGGGACTAACTATGGCTACACCTTC. This gives the protein CASSISVWTGTNYGYTF.

The chain uses TRBV24-1 and TRBJ1-5; D not certain. Per the germline V gene, CDR1 is KGHDR and CDR2 is SFDVKD. Trimming pared 2 bases from V and 4 bases from J, leaving 8 bases between. CDR3 length equals 14 residues. This CDR3 is CATSDYRGNQPQHF. The CDR3 coding sequence is TGTGCCACCAGTGATTACCGGGGAAATCAGCCCCAGCATTTT.